The 21 T cell receptor beta chains reported below all come from one sample, sequenced in a study of blood T cell repertoires in COVID-19. Sequencing used immunoSEQ multiplex PCR; TCRdb keeps in-frame clones, though not all of them. The sample shows approximately 170,000 clones, over 65% of them seen only once. Sample: PBMCs or T cells enriched from blood (not recorded which). All receptors come from a woman aged 45-65 years who had recovered from COVID-19.

This clone was found once. The chain joins TRBV18 to TRBJ2-5, with TRBD2 identical over 12 bases. Germline CDR1 and CDR2: KGHSH and LQKENI. J was trimmed by 3 bases and V by 2 bases; bases with no gene match: 4. This CDR3 is 16 amino acids long. CDR3 coding DNA: TGTGCCAGCTCACCATGGCTAGCGGGAGGGGAAGAGACCCAGTACTTC. Protein product: CASSPWLAGGEETQYF.

The chain carries TRBV9 and TRBJ2-1; 10 nucleotides match TRBD1. The ends lost 2 bases at V and 4 bases at J; junction bases unmatched: 6. The CDR3 runs to 16 residues. Germline values: CDR1 SGDLS, CDR2 YYNGEE. CDR3 nucleotide sequence: TGTGCCAGCAGCGTGAGCGGGACAGGGGTTTACAATGAGCAGTTCTTC. It is translated as CASSVSGTGVYNEQFF. The full variable domain, with the rest looked up from reference TRBV9 and TRBJ2-1, is DSGVTQTPKHLITATGQRVTLRCSPRSGDLSVYWYQQSLDQGLQFLIQYYNGEERAKGNILERFSAQQFPDLHSELNLSSLELGDSALYFCASSVSGTGVYNEQFFGPGTRLTVL.

The gene calls are TRBV19 and TRBJ1-4, with 9 positions matching TRBD1. CDR3 size: 16 residues. The V and J ends lost 5 bases and 5 bases, in that order; junction bases with no gene match: 9. The germline gives CDR1 LNHDA, CDR2 SQIVND (reference sequence). CDR3 sequence reads: CASSSPSGTGNEKLFF. For the CDR3, the DNA is TGTGCCAGTAGTTCACCCTCCGGGACAGGGAATGAAAAACTGTTTTTT.

This clone was observed a few times. This chain links TRBV3-1 (or the pseudogene TRBV3-2) with TRBJ1-1; D ambiguous. Germline CDR1 is LGHDT and CDR2 is YNNKEL (reference sequence). V lost 4 bases, J lost 4 bases, and 10 bases lay in between. The CDR3 consists of 13 residues. DNA of the CDR3: TGTGCCAGCAGCCTCTCGGGGAGCACTGAAGCTTTCTTT. It codes for CASSLSGSTEAFF.

This chain uses TRBV9 with TRBJ2-2, with 7 bases matching TRBD1. V lost 5 bases to trimming and J lost 1 base; unmatched junction nucleotides: 2. This CDR3 region has 14 residues. Germline V gene lookup returns CDR1 SGDLS and CDR2 YYNGEE. In DNA, the CDR3 is TGTGCCAGCAGGGACAGGAGGAACACCGGGGAGCTGTTTTTT. Protein product: CASRDRRNTGELFF. The entire variable domain, with the rest obtained from reference TRBV9 and TRBJ2-2, is as follows: DSGVTQTPKHLITATGQRVTLRCSPRSGDLSVYWYQQSLDQGLQFLIQYYNGEERAKGNILERFSAQQFPDLHSELNLSSLELGDSALYFCASRDRRNTGELFFGEGSRLTVL.

V and J are TRBV7-3 and TRBJ2-5; TRBD2 aligns across 7 bases. There are 13 residues in the CDR3. The junction had 2 bases not matched to a gene; V was cut back by 4 bases and J by 3 bases. Per germline, CDR1 SGHTA and CDR2 FQGTGA. Here the CDR3 DNA reads TGTGCCAGCAGCTCTAGCGGTGAAGAGACCCAGTACTTC. This translates into CASSSSGEETQYF.

V gene TRBV9 combines with J gene TRBJ2-3; 7 bases map to TRBD1. Per germline, CDR1 SGDLS and CDR2 YYNGEE. The trim removed 1 base at V and 5 bases at J, leaving 7 bases unmatched. CDR3 length: 15 amino acids. The CDR3 is CASSVQGVFRDTQYF. The CDR3 DNA follows: TGTGCCAGCAGCGTACAGGGGGTGTTTAGAGATACGCAGTATTTT.

This chain uses TRBV7-8 with TRBJ1-2, with D unresolved. Germline lookup yields CDR1 SGHVS and CDR2 FQNEAQ. The CDR3 sequence is 14 residues long. The V gene lost 2 bases and the J gene lost 2 bases, with 9 bases spanning the gap. The CDR3 DNA reads TGTGCCAGCAGCTTACAGACACCCAACTATGGCTACACCTTC. Translation gives CASSLQTPNYGYTF. The variable domain in full, with the rest retrieved from reference TRBV7-8 and TRBJ1-2, is GAGVSQSPRYKVAKRGQDVALRCDPISGHVSLFWYQQALGQGPEFLTYFQNEAQLDKSGLPSDRFFAERPEGSVSTLKIQRTQQEDSAVYLCASSLQTPNYGYTFGSGTRLTVV.

The chain employs TRBV19 and TRBJ2-1, with 7 nucleotides matching TRBD1. The CDR3 has 14 residues. From germline, CDR1 is LNHDA and CDR2 SQIVND (reference sequence). J gave up 6 bases and V 9 bases, and 11 bases lay outside the gene matches. The chain's CDR3 is CASLQTGTVNEQFF. CDR3 DNA: TGTGCCAGCTTACAAACCGGGACAGTCAATGAGCAGTTCTTC.

This rearrangement joins TRBV7-2 to TRBJ2-5; 7 bases fit TRBD2. Trimming took 5 bases from V and 5 from J; bases not matched to a gene: 14. The CDR3 totals 16 residues. CDR1 and CDR2 (germline): SGHTA, FQGNSA. The CDR3 region is CASSQKGGRIGETQYF. CDR3 DNA: TGTGCCAGCAGCCAGAAGGGCGGGAGAATCGGGGAGACCCAGTACTTC. Supplemented by reference TRBV7-2 and TRBJ2-5, the full variable domain reads GAGVSQSPSNKVTEKGKDVELRCDPISGHTALYWYRQSLGQGLEFLIYFQGNSAPDKSGLPSDRFSAERTGGSVSTLTIQRTQQEDSAVYLCASSQKGGRIGETQYFGPGTRLLVL.

The rearrangement links TRBV7-9 to TRBJ1-1; TRBD1 is a possible D gene (6 bases). Germline V CDR1 and CDR2: SEHNR, FQNEAQ (reference sequence). The CDR3 is 16 residues long. The germline V and J ends were trimmed by 1 base and 0 bases, with 12 bases remaining between them. DNA for the CDR3: TGTGCCAGCAGCTTAGGGATGACAGGAATGAACACTGAAGCTTTCTTT. Translating gives CASSLGMTGMNTEAFF.

This clone was recorded once. The rearrangement uses TRBV7-9 and TRBJ1-2; D ambiguous. Trimming pared 5 bases from V and 6 bases from J, leaving 10 bases between. The CDR3 runs to 12 residues. CDR1 is SEHNR and CDR2 is FQNEAQ in the germline V gene (reference sequence). The CDR3 nucleotides are TGTGCCAGCAGCATTACCGAGGATGGCTACACCTTC. It encodes CASSITEDGYTF.

The chain links TRBV13 to TRBJ2-2; unclear D gene. This CDR3 contains 14 residues. Trimming pared 2 bases from V and 4 bases from J, leaving 8 bases between. The germline V gene has CDR1 PRHDT and CDR2 FYEKMQ (reference sequence). The DNA of the CDR3 is TGTGCCAGCAGCTTAAGAGGCCTCACCGGGGAGCTGTTTTTT. Protein product: CASSLRGLTGELFF.

The chain couples TRBV6-5 to TRBJ2-4; D is uncertain. The CDR3 totals 14 residues. V was clipped by 0 bases and J by 9 bases, with 12 bases between them. Germline assignment: CDR1 MNHEY and CDR2 SVGAGI. The CDR3 loop reads CASSYSRWSVIQYF. The CDR3 DNA follows: TGTGCCAGCAGTTACTCGAGGTGGTCGGTCATTCAGTACTTC.

This clone was picked up a small number of times. This chain links TRBV2 with TRBJ2-5, with 7 bases that match TRBD2. The CDR3 covers 13 residues. The V segment lost 9 bases and the J segment 2 bases; nucleotides outside the gene matches: 6. Germline-derived CDR1 and CDR2 are SNHLY and FYNNEI. The chain's CDR3 is CASSLAEQETQYF. CDR3 in DNA: TGTGCCAGTTCCCTAGCGGAGCAAGAGACCCAGTACTTC.

The chain links TRBV11-2 to TRBJ2-2; tentatively, D is TRBD2 (6 bases). The CDR3 extends over 17 amino acids. The germline CDR1 and CDR2 sequences are SGHAT and FQNNGV. V lost 5 bases, J lost 2 bases, and 18 bases lay in between. The CDR3 sequence is CASSPVRAGTNTGELFF. The CDR3 coding sequence is TGTGCCAGCAGCCCCGTTAGGGCAGGGACTAACACCGGGGAGCTGTTTTTT.

The chain employs TRBV24-1 and TRBJ1-5; possible D gene TRBD1, 5 bases. The germline gives CDR1 KGHDR, CDR2 SFDVKD. The CDR3 length is 15 residues. V was shortened by 9 bases and J by 5 bases, with 19 bases between the two germline ends. The CDR3 DNA follows: TGTGCCACCGGGGGGAGCGACAGATACTATCAGCCCCAGCATTTT. Residues: CATGGSDRYYQPQHF.

The genes are TRBV18 and TRBJ1-1, with D unclear. Germline-derived CDR1 and CDR2 are KGHSH and LQKENI. The CDR3 has 13 amino acids. V was cut by 4 bases and J by 3 bases, with 9 bases left in between. In nucleotides, the CDR3 is TGTGCCAGCTCACTCAACAGAGACACTGAAGCTTTCTTT. Encoded protein: CASSLNRDTEAFF.

The chain employs TRBV28 and TRBJ2-3; the match to TRBD2 covers 10 bases. The CDR3 spans 15 residues. CDR1 is MDHEN and CDR2 is SYDVKM in the germline V gene. Trimming took 6 bases from V and 6 from J; bases not matched to a gene: 9. In DNA, the CDR3 is TGTGCCAGCAGCTATAGCGGGGGGCTGCGGGATACGCAGTATTTT. It codes for CASSYSGGLRDTQYF. Using reference TRBV28 and TRBJ2-3 for the parts outside the CDR3, the full variable domain is DVKVTQSSRYLVKRTGEKVFLECVQDMDHENMFWYRQDPGLGLRLIYFSYDVKMKEKGDIPEGYSVSREKKERFSLILESASTNQTSMYLCASSYSGGLRDTQYFGPGTRLTVL.

The V call is TRBV28, the J call TRBJ2-3; TRBD1 aligns across 10 bases. Losses at the gene ends were 4 bases for V and 7 bases for J; bases not matched to a gene: 11. The CDR3 is made up of 16 amino acids. Germline CDR1 is MDHEN and CDR2 is SYDVKM. In DNA form, the CDR3 reads TGTGCCAGCAGTTCAAGGGACAGGGGCGGGATATATACGCAGTATTTT. This gives the protein CASSSRDRGGIYTQYF.

This sequence joins TRBV6-1 and TRBJ2-3, with D possibly matching TRBD1 (5 bases). Trimming removed 2 bases from V and 11 bases from J, with 17 bases in between. Germline V CDR1 and CDR2: MNHNS, SASEGT. This CDR3 comprises 14 residues. DNA for the CDR3: TGTGCCAGCAGTGAACTTCCCTCAGGGATAGGGCAGTATTTT. The encoded protein is CASSELPSGIGQYF.